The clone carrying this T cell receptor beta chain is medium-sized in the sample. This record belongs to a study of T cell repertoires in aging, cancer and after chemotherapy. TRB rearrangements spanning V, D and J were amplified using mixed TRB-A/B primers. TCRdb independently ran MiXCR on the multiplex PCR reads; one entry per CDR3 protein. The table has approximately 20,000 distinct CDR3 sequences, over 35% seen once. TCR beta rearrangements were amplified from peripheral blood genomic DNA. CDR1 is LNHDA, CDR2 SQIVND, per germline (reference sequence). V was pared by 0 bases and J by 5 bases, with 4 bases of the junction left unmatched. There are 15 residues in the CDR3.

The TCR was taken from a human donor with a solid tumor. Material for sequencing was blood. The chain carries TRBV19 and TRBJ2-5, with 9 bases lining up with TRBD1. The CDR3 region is CASSIEQGARETQYF. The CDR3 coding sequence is TGTGCCAGTAGTATAGAACAGGGGGCTAGGGAGACCCAGTACTTC.